The 4 T cell receptor beta chains below come from one sample, sequenced in a study of human T cells and chemical hapten exposure (dated by TCRdb to the early 2020s). Receptors were amplified or captured by RACE. The run used a NextSeq 500. In-frame beta chains were kept once TCRdb had trimmed the public reads at Q25 with fastp and called clones with MiXCR. Merged by CDR3 protein, the rows form single entries marked with the most common genes and DNA. Present in this sample are a few hundred thousand distinct CDR3 sequences, 7% to 10% of which were seen just once. Jointly, the top ten make up around 2.5% of the sample. The meaning of the sample's time point label: pre-sensitization, week 0. The sample's treatment or condition label is to be understood as: therapeutic diphenylcyclopropenone sensitization with weekly scalp DPC. The material was whole blood, obtained in connection with sensitization to the hapten diphenylcyclopropenone (DPC). Source of these receptors: a woman aged 40 to 50 with alopecia areata. Some clones in this sample may be carry-over from other donors' samples.

This clonotype was detected a few times. The chain couples TRBV29-1 to TRBJ1-1; D remains unclear. Germline assignment: CDR1 SQVTM and CDR2 ANQGSEA. V lost 7 bases and J 0 bases, leaving 12 bases between the germline ends. This CDR3 has 13 residues. CDR3 loop: CSARRNMNTEAFF. In DNA form, the CDR3 reads TGCAGCGCCAGGCGGAATATGAACACTGAAGCTTTCTTT.

This clonotype was picked up a small number of times. V and J are TRBV12-3 or TRBV12-4 and TRBJ2-7, with D hard to call. The CDR3 runs to 14 residues. The V end was cut by 3 bases, the J end by 3 bases, with 12 bases between. The chain's CDR3 is CASSFVGSNYEQYF. CDR3 nucleotides: TGTGCCAGCAGTTTTGTGGGATCGAACTACGAGCAGTACTTC.

This clonotype has a count of ten or more. The rearrangement joins TRBV5-1 to TRBJ2-1, with 12 bases lining up with TRBD2. The CDR3 sequence is 15 residues long. Germline V gives CDR1 SGHRS, CDR2 YFSETQ. With 4 bases clipped from V and 8 bases from J, the junction kept 7 bases outside the gene matches. This CDR3 is CASSPSGRAFDEQFF. Here the CDR3 DNA reads TGCGCCAGCAGCCCTAGCGGGAGGGCCTTTGATGAGCAGTTCTTC. Looking up the rest from reference TRBV5-1 and TRBJ2-1 gives the full variable domain: KAGVTQTPRYLIKTRGQQVTLSCSPISGHRSVSWYQQTPGQGLQFLFEYFSETQRNKGNFPGRFSGRQFSNSRSEMNVSTLELGDSALYLCASSPSGRAFDEQFFGPGTRLTVL.

This clonotype was observed a handful of times. The chain combines TRBV15 with TRBJ2-5, with 9 nucleotides matching TRBD1. V was pared by 0 bases and J by 5 bases, with 4 bases of the junction left unmatched. Germline V gene lookup returns CDR1 LNHNV and CDR2 YYDKDF (reference sequence). This CDR3 is 15 amino acids long. CDR3 DNA: TGTGCCACCAGCAGAGAAGGGACAGGGAGGGAGACCCAGTACTTC. Protein product: CATSREGTGRETQYF.